This paragraph reports one T cell receptor (beta chain). The clone's antigen remains unknown. Qualities for individual bases were not recorded, and no much larger clone is one base off. TCRbeta rearrangements were sequenced from genomic DNA using the immunoSEQ assay at survey resolution. The original methods were these. In the TCR sequencing data, the smallest productive clonotype frequency that could be detected was 2.59 x 10-5. Only productive TCRbeta rearrangements, meaning sequences that were complete and in-frame, were kept for the analyses. Simpson clonality, calculated in the immunoSEQ Analyzer version 3.0, was used as the measure of sample clonality. Clones were binned by frequency as very rare, small, medium, large (1-20%) or hyperexpanded (>20%). Generation probabilities were estimated with OLGA 1.2.3, V-gene circos plots were generated with VDJtools, specificities were searched for in VDJdb, and CDR3 motifs were identified with GLIPH. TCRdb holds this immuneACCESS table with in-frame rearrangements only. Some clones are missing; in checked studies, unresolved V genes explain under half, and the rest has no known cause. V, J and clone size were drawn from that table, and D and trimming were deduced from the DNA. The sample table holds about 26,000 clones, of which around 86% were seen once. Of the sample, less than 0.35% is held by the ten largest clones.

The CDR3 numbers 12 residues from cysteine through phenylalanine. Only CDR3 DNA is held: 36 bases, read in frame from base 1. According to the germline V gene (reference sequence), CDR1 reads MNHNY and CDR2 reads SVGAGI. V lost 10 bases and J lost 4 bases; the stretch between them is 10 bases long. Healthy controls were 37 blood donors whose buffy coats came from the Finnish Red Cross blood service. All TCR-sequenced material derived from peripheral blood: patient blood samples and healthy donor buffy coats. Ficoll-Hypaque gradient centrifugation was used to isolate peripheral blood mononuclear cells. For the healthy controls, CD4+ cells were obtained from buffy coats by magnetic purification. The Gentra Puregene Cell and Tissue kit was used to extract genomic DNA, and a Qubit 2.0 fluorometer was used to measure the amount of genomic DNA. The sample comes from a study of STAT5B mutations in CD4+ large granular lymphocyte leukemia (dated by TCRdb to 2021 to 2024). Study-level background: Among healthy controls, the CDR3 'QG' motif was associated with a particular HLA allele. Flow cytometry on FACSCanto II or FACSVerse confirmed that purified fractions exceeded 95% purity among lymphocytes. The study compared the TCRbeta repertoires of patients with CD4+ T-cell large granular lymphocyte leukemia against those of healthy blood donors.

General conclusions and limits of the study: The data were not HLA-matched, and the relatively small sample size could explain the higher clonality seen in CD4+ compared with CD8+ T-LGLL. Main leukemic clonotypes were private to each patient, although approximately 25% of the main leukemic clonotypes were found at low frequency in the non-leukemic repertoires of other patients. CD4-sorted patient repertoires appeared more clonal than healthy CD4+ repertoires, and this difference persisted after removing the putative leukemic clones. TRBV06-family usage was enriched among the top patient clones (8/27) compared with healthy controls (2/35).

This TCR came from a human donor in good health. Sample: CD4+ T cells from blood buffy coats. The sequence is built from TRBV6-6 and TRBJ2-2, with the identity of the D gene unclear. Here is the DNA: TGTGCCACTTTTCACAGCACCGGGGAGCTGTTTTTT. It translates as CATFHSTGELFF.